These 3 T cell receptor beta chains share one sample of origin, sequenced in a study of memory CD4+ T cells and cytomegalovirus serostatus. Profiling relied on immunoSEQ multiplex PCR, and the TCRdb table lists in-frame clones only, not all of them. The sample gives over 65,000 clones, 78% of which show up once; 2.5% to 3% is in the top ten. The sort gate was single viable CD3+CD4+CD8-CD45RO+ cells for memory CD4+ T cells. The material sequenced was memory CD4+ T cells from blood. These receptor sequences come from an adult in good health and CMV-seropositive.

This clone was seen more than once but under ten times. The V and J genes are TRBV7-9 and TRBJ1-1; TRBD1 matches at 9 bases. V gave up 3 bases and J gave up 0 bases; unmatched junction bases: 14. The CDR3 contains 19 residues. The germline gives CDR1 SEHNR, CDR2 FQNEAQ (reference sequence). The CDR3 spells CASSLGFFETGGMNTEAFF. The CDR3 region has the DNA TGTGCCAGCAGCTTGGGATTCTTCGAGACAGGGGGAATGAACACTGAAGCTTTCTTT.

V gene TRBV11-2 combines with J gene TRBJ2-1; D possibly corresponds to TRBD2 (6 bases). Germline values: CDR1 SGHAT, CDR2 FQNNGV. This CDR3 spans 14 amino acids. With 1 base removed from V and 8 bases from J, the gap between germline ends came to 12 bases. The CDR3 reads CASSLGLANDEQFF. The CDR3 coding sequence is TGTGCCAGCAGCTTAGGGCTAGCGAATGATGAGCAGTTCTTC.

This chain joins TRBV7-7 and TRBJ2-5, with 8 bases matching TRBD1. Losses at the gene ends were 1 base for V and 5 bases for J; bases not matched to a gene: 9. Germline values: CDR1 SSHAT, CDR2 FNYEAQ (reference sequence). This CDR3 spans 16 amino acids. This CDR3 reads CASSLGAQGARETQYF. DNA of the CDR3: TGTGCCAGCAGCTTAGGGGCCCAGGGGGCGCGGGAGACCCAGTACTTC.